These 13 T cell receptor beta chains originate from one sample sequenced in a study of immune evolution from preneoplasia to lung adenocarcinoma. Method: immunoSEQ multiplex PCR; TCRdb's copy keeps in-frame clones and lacks some. The sample contains approximately 4,900 clones, around nine tenths of which appear only once. The sequenced sample was FFPE atypical adenomatous hyperplasia tissue from the lung. Subset indicated: atypical adenomatous hyperplasia (AAH), lung preneoplasia. The receptors shown here come from a person aged 70 to 85 with lung adenocarcinoma.

The genes are TRBV27 and TRBJ1-5; D is possibly TRBD1 (6 bases). CDR1 is MNHEY, CDR2 SMNVEV, per germline (reference sequence). V shed 4 bases and J shed 5 bases, with 9 bases lying between them. This CDR3 is built from 13 residues. The CDR3 loop is CASSSDRDQPQHF. As DNA, the CDR3 is TGTGCCAGCAGTTCGGACAGAGATCAGCCCCAGCATTTT.

The J gene is TRBJ2-5, the V gene TRBV6-5, with a possible D match to TRBD2 (6 bases). The CDR3 spans 13 residues. Germline values: CDR1 MNHEY, CDR2 SVGAGI. V dropped 7 bases and J dropped 4 bases, with 13 bases sitting between them. The DNA of the CDR3 is TGTGCCAGCACCCGGGACTTACGAGAGACCCAGTACTTC. This gives the protein CASTRDLRETQYF.

V and J are TRBV7-2 and TRBJ2-1; D possibly corresponds to TRBD2 (6 bases). CDR3 length equals 14 residues. The germline CDR1 and CDR2 sequences are SGHTA and FQGNSA. V lost 6 bases and J lost 7, with 16 bases in between. CDR3 DNA: TGTGCCAGCAGTACCATTGCCGGGAGTAATGAGCAGTTCTTC. The encoded protein is CASSTIAGSNEQFF. The full variable domain, completed using reference TRBV7-2 and TRBJ2-1, is GAGVSQSPSNKVTEKGKDVELRCDPISGHTALYWYRQSLGQGLEFLIYFQGNSAPDKSGLPSDRFSAERTGGSVSTLTIQRTQQEDSAVYLCASSTIAGSNEQFFGPGTRLTVL.

The CDR3 bases are TGTGCCAGCAGTGAAGGGACAGGGGGGGTCATGGAGCAGTTCTTC. Amino acid sequence: CASSEGTGGVMEQFF. The chain couples TRBV6-1 to TRBJ2-1, with 10 bases matching TRBD1. Germline V lookup: CDR1 MNHNS, CDR2 SASEGT. The CDR3 sequence is 15 residues long. V dropped 1 base and J dropped 10; count of bases not matched to a gene: 7.

The chain links TRBV28 to TRBJ2-1; possibly TRBD1 for D (6 bases). CDR1 and CDR2 from the germline V gene are MDHEN and SYDVKM. The CDR3 runs to 14 residues. Trimming removed 3 bases at V and 9 bases at J, with 15 bases between. CDR3 nucleotides: TGTGCCAGCAGTTTGGGTTACAGGGTGGGTGAGCAGTTCTTC. This gives the protein CASSLGYRVGEQFF.

This clone appeared once. The sample holds other DNA sequences that translate to the same CDR3. The chain uses TRBV11-3 and TRBJ2-3; D is possibly TRBD1 (6 bases). Germline loops: CDR1 SGHNT, CDR2 YENEEA. The CDR3 length is 13 residues. Trimming pared 6 bases from V and 3 bases from J, leaving 10 bases between. This chain's CDR3 is CASSARGTDTQYF. Here the CDR3 DNA reads TGTGCCAGCAGTGCCAGGGGTACAGATACGCAGTATTTT. Together with reference TRBV11-3 and TRBJ2-3, the CDR3 gives the full variable domain: EAGVVQSPRYKIIEKKQPVAFWCNPISGHNTLYWYLQNLGQGPELLIRYENEEAVDDSQLPKDRFSAERLKGVDSTLKIQPAELGDSAVYLCASSARGTDTQYFGPGTRLTVL.

The gene calls are TRBV6-1 and TRBJ1-5; a weak D match, TRBD1 (6 bases). V lost 6 bases, J lost 0 bases, and 9 bases lay in between. The CDR3 has 14 residues. The germline gives CDR1 MNHNS, CDR2 SASEGT. This CDR3 is CASSQGNSNQPQHF. For the CDR3, the DNA is TGTGCCAGCAGCCAGGGGAATAGCAATCAGCCCCAGCATTTT.

The V gene is TRBV5-6, the J gene TRBJ2-1; D could derive from TRBD1 or TRBD2 (5 bases each). The CDR3 loop spans 17 amino acids. The germline V gene encodes CDR1 SGHDT and CDR2 YYEEEE. V lost 0 bases to trimming and J lost 1 base, with 14 bases between them. The CDR3 bases are TGTGCCAGCAGCTTGGGGGGCGCGGGCCTGTCCTACAATGAGCAGTTCTTC. Amino acids: CASSLGGAGLSYNEQFF.

The V call is TRBV11-2, the J call TRBJ2-3; 14 bases map to TRBD2. V shed 5 bases and J 6 bases; nucleotides not matched to a gene: 4. This CDR3 comprises 15 residues. Per germline, CDR1 SGHAT and CDR2 FQNNGV. In DNA, the CDR3 is TGTGCCAGCAGCCCGGGACTAGCGGGGGCGGATACGCAGTATTTT. Translated, it gives CASSPGLAGADTQYF.

Written as DNA, the CDR3 is TGCGCCAGCAGCTTGGTAACAAGCACAGATACGCAGTATTTT. Amino acid sequence: CASSLVTSTDTQYF. The chain couples TRBV5-1 to TRBJ2-3; D is uncertain. This CDR3 is 14 amino acids long. Germline V gene data show CDR1 as SGHRS and CDR2 as YFSETQ. Between the trimmed V and J ends, which lost 0 bases and 0 bases, there was a span of 5 bases.

This clone has only one observation. J is TRBJ2-3 and V is TRBV5-1; the D gene is possibly TRBD1 (6 bases). V shed 0 bases and J shed 0 bases, with 8 bases lying between them. From germline, CDR1 is SGHRS and CDR2 YFSETQ. This CDR3 has 15 amino acids. The CDR3 is CASSLVGGSTDTQYF. The CDR3, as DNA: TGCGCCAGCAGCTTGGTAGGGGGTAGCACAGATACGCAGTATTTT.

The CDR3 coding sequence is TGTGCTAGTGGTTTGGTGGTCGGGGGGATGATGAACACTGAAGCTTTCTTT. Translation gives CASGLVVGGMMNTEAFF. This sequence joins TRBV12-5 and TRBJ1-1; D is perhaps TRBD1 (5 bases). Looked up from germline, CDR1 is LGHNT and CDR2 is FRNRAP. V was pared by 0 bases and J by 0 bases, with 14 bases between. The CDR3 length is 17 residues.

This clone was counted a single time. The gene calls are TRBV30 and TRBJ1-1, with D perhaps matching TRBD1 (6 bases). The V gene's germline CDR1 is GTSNPN and CDR2 SVGIG (reference sequence). This CDR3 spans 14 amino acids. Trimming removed 3 bases at V and 5 bases at J, with 16 bases between. CDR3 nucleotide sequence: TGTGCCTGGAGCCCAGGGGCGAGGGTAACTGAAGCTTTCTTT. Residues: CAWSPGARVTEAFF.